Listed below are T cell receptor beta chains from one sample, sequenced in a study of T cells expressing NK-cell markers. Reanalyzing the 5' RACE reads, TCRdb keeps one entry per CDR3 protein, without DNA. The specimen's table records fewer than 400,000 distinct CDR3 sequences. The sequenced sample was blood T cells: a sorted CD56 or NKG2C T cell subset, CD4+ or CD8+ T cells, or bulk PBMC T cells (not recorded which). All receptors derive from a woman aged 45-60 years in good health. CDR3s include the opening cysteine and the closing phenylalanine or tryptophan.

v_gene: TRBV7-9; j_gene: TRBJ2-7; CDR3aa: CASSLGGRLYEQYF
v_gene: TRBV5-6; j_gene: TRBJ2-4; CDR3aa: CASSFTGLDIQYF
v_gene: TRBV7-9; j_gene: TRBJ2-3; CDR3aa: CASSSPSSEKTDTQYF
v_gene: TRBV12-3/TRBV12-4; j_gene: TRBJ2-1; CDR3aa: CASRGGGEQFF
v_gene: TRBV5-1; j_gene: TRBJ1-1; CDR3aa: CASSLPPGAMNTEAFF
v_gene: TRBV10-3; j_gene: TRBJ2-3; CDR3aa: CAISDLAVTDTQYF
v_gene: TRBV12-3/TRBV12-4; j_gene: TRBJ2-7; CDR3aa: CASSTAVYEQYF
v_gene: TRBV29-1; j_gene: TRBJ1-2; CDR3aa: CSVAPRLKNYGYTF
v_gene: TRBV5-6; j_gene: TRBJ2-1; CDR3aa: CASSLVIQGIHEQFF
v_gene: TRBV12-3/TRBV12-4; j_gene: TRBJ2-1; CDR3aa: CASRETGTSGTNEQFF
v_gene: TRBV4-1; j_gene: TRBJ2-5; CDR3aa: CASSQGLGLQETQYF
v_gene: TRBV9; j_gene: TRBJ2-1; CDR3aa: CASSVDEYNEQFF
v_gene: TRBV27; j_gene: TRBJ2-5; CDR3aa: CASSFEGNGQETQYF
v_gene: TRBV11-2; j_gene: TRBJ2-1; CDR3aa: CASSRGGPSSSYNEQFF
v_gene: TRBV2; j_gene: TRBJ2-2; CDR3aa: CASSDRRVPAGELFF
v_gene: TRBV24-1; j_gene: TRBJ2-1; CDR3aa: CATSDLSSGKYNEQFF
v_gene: TRBV10-3; j_gene: TRBJ2-2; CDR3aa: CAISEVTLVGELFF
v_gene: TRBV5-1; j_gene: TRBJ2-3; CDR3aa: CASSLVGDPGTDTQYF
v_gene: TRBV3-1; j_gene: TRBJ2-7; CDR3aa: CAASIGLDSYEQYF
v_gene: TRBV5-1; j_gene: TRBJ2-2; CDR3aa: CASSRLSTGTGELFF
v_gene: TRBV29-1; j_gene: TRBJ2-1; CDR3aa: CSVLAPNGQFF
v_gene: TRBV11-2; j_gene: TRBJ2-7; CDR3aa: CASTTLLSGSYEQYF
v_gene: TRBV7-3; j_gene: TRBJ2-1; CDR3aa: CASSRSPSFEQFF
v_gene: TRBV30; j_gene: TRBJ1-5; CDR3aa: CAWSKARINQPQHF
v_gene: TRBV29-1; j_gene: TRBJ1-1; CDR3aa: CSPYFRRNTEAFF
v_gene: TRBV18; j_gene: TRBJ2-4; CDR3aa: CASSPNTGKVKNIQYF
v_gene: TRBV10-3; j_gene: TRBJ2-2; CDR3aa: CAISEGRSRGELFF
v_gene: TRBV14; j_gene: TRBJ2-5; CDR3aa: CASSQLGALGETQYF
v_gene: TRBV20-1; j_gene: TRBJ2-3; CDR3aa: CSAREGSDQAETQYF
v_gene: TRBV27; j_gene: TRBJ2-1; CDR3aa: CASSFIGDEQFF
v_gene: TRBV12-3/TRBV12-4; j_gene: TRBJ2-7; CDR3aa: CASSYAPGSYEQYF
v_gene: TRBV20-1; j_gene: TRBJ2-5; CDR3aa: CSQEGLDQETQYF
v_gene: TRBV27; j_gene: TRBJ2-3; CDR3aa: CASSLLTSTDTQYF
v_gene: TRBV20-1; j_gene: TRBJ2-2; CDR3aa: CSARDGRDPGELFF
v_gene: TRBV12-5; j_gene: TRBJ2-5; CDR3aa: CASGLGQREGQETQYF
v_gene: TRBV12-3/TRBV12-4; j_gene: TRBJ1-5; CDR3aa: CARTGERQPQHF
v_gene: TRBV7-9; j_gene: TRBJ1-1; CDR3aa: CASSLPVGGYDAFF
v_gene: TRBV27; j_gene: TRBJ2-5; CDR3aa: CASNGAGGRGETQYF
v_gene: TRBV5-1; j_gene: TRBJ2-6; CDR3aa: CASSMQGARGANVLTF
v_gene: TRBV14; j_gene: TRBJ2-2; CDR3aa: CASSQDRLGGTGELFF
v_gene: TRBV10-3; j_gene: TRBJ2-1; CDR3aa: CASQQLLAGVEQFF
v_gene: TRBV30; j_gene: TRBJ2-3; CDR3aa: CAWAEYTDTQYF